The following is a T cell receptor (beta chain) sequence with its context. No antigen is known for it. The sample holds no much larger clone one base away, and base qualities are not on file. The germline V gene encodes CDR1 MDHEN and CDR2 SYDVKM. From the cysteine through the phenylalanine, the CDR3 covers 15 amino acids. Just CDR3 DNA is preserved here, 45 bases in frame from base 1. V is reduced by 6 bases and J by 4 bases, leaving a spacing of 16 bases between them. Library generation was performed with multiplex PCR. The instrument given in TCRdb is Illumina HiSeq 2500. TCRbeta libraries were constructed through three rounds of nested PCR with primers (Table S4) according to protocols adapted from ARM-PCR. PCR products of 200-500 bp were gel-excised and purified with the QIAquick gel extraction kit before sequencing. Per the original workflow: Reads were cleaned using Trimmomatic, were merged into complete CDR3 sequences using FLASH, and were assigned to V(D)J germline segments using MiTCR. Clonal diversity was computed as the inverse Simpson's index with VDJtools. A read counted as productive if the sequence was in-frame and lacked a premature stop codon. Through fastp at Q25 and MiXCR, TCRdb rebuilt clones from the public reads, retaining in-frame beta chains. Identical CDR3 proteins give one entry, which carries the most common genes and DNA. Here the V and J calls rest on TCRdb's processing, not on the authors' analysis. In this sample the table shows fewer than 100,000 distinct CDR3 sequences, roughly 80% of which occur a single time. Around half of the sample belongs to the ten largest clones.

This sample is part of a study of tumor and adjacent non-tumor tissue in lung cancer listed by TCRdb under 2018. Looking at the study overall: The cohort included about a dozen adenocarcinoma, 2 squamous cell carcinoma and 1 small cell lung cancer patients. The approximately 15 patients were aged roughly 30 to 85 years, included about ten men and 5 women, and had TNM stage I to III disease. Sequencing generated a total of 130,000,000 or so productive TCRbeta reads, averaging around 4.2 million reads per sample. The study compared bulk TCRbeta repertoires from lung tumor tissue and matched distant non-tumor lung tissue of roughly 14 lung cancer patients. For each patient, one tumor sample and one normal lung sample were taken, giving 25 to 30 paired specimens that underwent TCRbeta CDR3 sequencing.

RNA was isolated from bulk, unsorted tissue, and RNA quality was assessed with a NanoDrop ND-1000 and an Agilent 2100. For the normal lung samples, distant non-tumor tissue was collected more than 3 cm away from the tumor edge. The donors were newly diagnosed lung cancer patients admitted for thoracic surgery in China from August to November 2014 who had not received prior chemotherapy. Patients with previous radiotherapy or chemotherapy, or with another concurrent cancer, were excluded from the study. Pieces of surgical tissue measuring about 1-2.2 cm3 were kept in RNAlater solution and stored at -80 degrees C until use. Results the study describes overall, beyond this receptor: The top 100 clones accounted for a significantly larger cumulative portion of the repertoire in normal lung than in tumor tissue. TCR diversity (inverse Simpson) was significantly higher in tumor than in normal lung tissue (431.37 vs 166.20, P = 0.0075, Mann-Whitney U test). The methods do not name the sequencing platform or mention unique molecular identifiers. The cohort had only around 14 patients, and the authors noted that larger samples and more detailed clinical data are needed. Younger patients had significantly higher TCR diversity, and higher tumor TCR diversity was associated with shorter overall and disease-free survival. Peripheral blood was not sequenced, so blood TCRbeta repertoires in these lung cancer patients were not examined.

Recombination linked TRBV28 to TRBJ2-1; the D gene cannot be resolved beyond TRBD1 or TRBD2, each matching 5 bases. The sequence was collected from a man in his fifties or sixties with non-small cell lung cancer. Material for sequencing was distant non-tumor lung tissue. CDR3 loop: CASRGPYSRYNEQFF. The nucleotide sequence is TGTGCCAGCAGGGGACCATATAGCAGATACAATGAGCAGTTCTTC.